This TCR beta chain came from a study of blood T cell repertoires in COVID-19. Study-wide background: Acute and convalescent COVID-19 samples came from the United States, Italy and Spain.

This CDR3 region has 14 residues. Data came from immunoSEQ multiplex PCR; TCRdb stores just in-frame clones and leaves some out. The sample holds some 100,000 clones, about 89% seen once. Sample: peripheral blood. The receptor's source is a man in his fifties or sixties with acute or convalescent COVID-19. This chain uses TRBV1 with TRBJ1-1; TRBD1 was called by the table and not checked on the DNA. TRBV1 is annotated as a pseudogene. CDR3 region: CTSSRARERTEAFF. CDR3 bases: TGCACCAGCAGCCGCGCCAGGGAACGGACTGAAGCTTTCTTT.